The T cell receptor (beta chain) under discussion was sequenced for a study of identical twins. Study-level results: High-abundance cord blood beta clonotypes had fewer insertions; memory repertoires showed none.

This clonotype was seen more than once but under ten times. Its antigen is unknown. Germline CDR1 is LGHDT and CDR2 is YNNKEL (reference sequence). V lost 2 bases to trimming and J lost 3 bases, with 19 bases between them. This CDR3 region has 17 residues. TCRdb ran MiXCR on the 5' RACE reads and lists one entry per CDR3 protein. The sample has roughly 250,000 distinct CDR3 sequences, 11% to 15% seen once. V is TRBV3-1 and J is TRBJ2-5; D might be TRBD2 (7 bases). Material: memory (CD45RO+) T cells sorted from blood. This receptor was obtained from a young woman in good health. In DNA form, the CDR3 reads TGTGCCAGCAGCCAAATCGCTAGCGGAGGGGGAAAAGAGACCCAGTACTTC. It encodes CASSQIASGGGKETQYF.